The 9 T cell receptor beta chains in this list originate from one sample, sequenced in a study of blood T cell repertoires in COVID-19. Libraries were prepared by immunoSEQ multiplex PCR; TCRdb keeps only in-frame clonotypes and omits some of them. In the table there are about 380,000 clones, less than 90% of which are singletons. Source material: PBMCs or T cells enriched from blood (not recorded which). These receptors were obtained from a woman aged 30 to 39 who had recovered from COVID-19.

For the CDR3, the DNA is TGCGCCAGCAGCCAAACCTCTGGGGCTAGCAATCAGCCCCAGCATTTT. Translated, it gives CASSQTSGASNQPQHF. The chain uses TRBV4-1 and TRBJ1-5, with TRBD1 as a possible D gene (5 bases). Germline CDR1 MGHRA, CDR2 YSYEKL. This CDR3 spans 16 amino acids. The V end was cut by 2 bases, the J end by 0 bases, with 11 bases between.

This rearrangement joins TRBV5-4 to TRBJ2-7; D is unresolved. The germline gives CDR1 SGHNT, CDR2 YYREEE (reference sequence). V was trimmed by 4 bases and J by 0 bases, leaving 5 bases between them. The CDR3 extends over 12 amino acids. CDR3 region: CASSDTSYEQYF. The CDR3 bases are TGTGCCAGCAGCGACACCTCCTACGAGCAGTACTTC.

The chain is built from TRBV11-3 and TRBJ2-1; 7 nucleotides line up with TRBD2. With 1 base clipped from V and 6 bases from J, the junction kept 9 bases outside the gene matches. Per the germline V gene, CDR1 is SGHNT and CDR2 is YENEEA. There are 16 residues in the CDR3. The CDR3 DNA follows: TGTGCCAGCAGCTTAGTCGCGGGAGCGGGCATCAATGAGCAGTTCTTC. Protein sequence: CASSLVAGAGINEQFF.

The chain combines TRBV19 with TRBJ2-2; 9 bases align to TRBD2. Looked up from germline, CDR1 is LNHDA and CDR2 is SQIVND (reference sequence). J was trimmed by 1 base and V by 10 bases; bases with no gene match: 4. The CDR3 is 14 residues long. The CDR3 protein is CATSGTVNTGELFF. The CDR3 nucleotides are TGTGCCACTAGCGGGACAGTGAACACCGGGGAGCTGTTTTTT.

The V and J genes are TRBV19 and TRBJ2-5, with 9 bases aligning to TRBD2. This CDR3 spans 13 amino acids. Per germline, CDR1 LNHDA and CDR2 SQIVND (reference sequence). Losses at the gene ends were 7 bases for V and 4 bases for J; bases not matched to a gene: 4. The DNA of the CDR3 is TGTGCCAGTACCGGCGGGAGGGCAGAGACCCAGTACTTC. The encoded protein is CASTGGRAETQYF. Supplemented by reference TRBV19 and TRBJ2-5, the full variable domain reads DGGITQSPKYLFRKEGQNVTLSCEQNLNHDAMYWYRQDPGQGLRLIYYSQIVNDFQKGDIAEGYSVSREKKESFPLTVTSAQKNPTAFYLCASTGGRAETQYFGPGTRLLVL.

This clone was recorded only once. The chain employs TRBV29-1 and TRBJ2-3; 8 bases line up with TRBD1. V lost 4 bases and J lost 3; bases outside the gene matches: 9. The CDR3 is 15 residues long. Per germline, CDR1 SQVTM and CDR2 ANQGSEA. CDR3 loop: CSVAPGGRGTDTQYF. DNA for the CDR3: TGCAGCGTTGCCCCAGGGGGCAGGGGTACAGATACGCAGTATTTT.

The CDR3 region has the DNA TGTGCCAGCAGCTGGGGACTAGCGGGAGGGAGAAACACAGATACGCAGTATTTT. It translates to CASSWGLAGGRNTDTQYF. The gene calls are TRBV7-2 and TRBJ2-3; 16 nucleotides align to TRBD2. Germline trimming cut 4 bases from V and 2 bases from J; bases unmatched to any gene: 6. The length of the CDR3 is 18 residues. In germline, CDR1 is SGHTA, CDR2 FQGNSA.

The CDR3 coding sequence is TGTGCCAGCAGCGGGAACCAACTAGCAAACCCTTGGGAGCAGTACTTC. It translates to CASSGNQLANPWEQYF. V usage is TRBV9 and J usage is TRBJ2-7, with a tentative D call TRBD2 (6 bases). The length of the CDR3 is 16 residues. V gave up 3 bases and J gave up 7 bases, with 23 bases separating them. Germline V gene data show CDR1 as SGDLS and CDR2 as YYNGEE.

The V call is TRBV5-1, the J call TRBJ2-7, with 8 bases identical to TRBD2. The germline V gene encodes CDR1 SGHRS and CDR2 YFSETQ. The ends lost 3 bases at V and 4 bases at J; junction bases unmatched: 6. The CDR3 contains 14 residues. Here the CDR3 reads CASSSGGPGYEQYF. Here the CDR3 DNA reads TGCGCCAGCAGCTCGGGAGGGCCAGGTTACGAGCAGTACTTC.